The 20 T cell receptor beta chains reported below all come from one sample, sequenced in a study of blood T cell repertoires in COVID-19 (TCRdb year 2020). Library prep was done by the immunoSEQ multiplex PCR assay. TCRdb re-hosts the immuneACCESS table, in-frame sequences only. Its copies lack some clones; in the studies checked, an unresolved V gene accounts for under half of them, and the cause for the rest is not known. The sample table shows under 300,000 clones, and over 75% are seen once. Of the sample, about an eighth falls within the top ten clones. The sample taken for sequencing was peripheral blood. The receptors come from a human donor in a cohort sampled during active COVID-19.

The rearrangement joins TRBV9 to TRBJ2-4; 7 positions match TRBD1. The CDR3 contains 13 residues. Looked up from germline, CDR1 is SGDLS and CDR2 is YYNGEE. After removal of 4 bases from V and 8 bases from J, the junction contained 6 bases not matched to a gene. The CDR3 protein is CASSSTGAHIQYF. The DNA of the CDR3 is TGTGCCAGCAGCTCAACAGGGGCGCACATTCAGTACTTC.

This clone was detected a few times. V usage is TRBV9 and J usage is TRBJ2-2; no definite D call. CDR1 is SGDLS and CDR2 is YYNGEE in the germline V gene. The CDR3 is 12 residues long. The V gene lost 0 bases and the J gene lost 10 bases, with 7 bases spanning the gap. In DNA form, the CDR3 reads TGTGCCAGCAGCGTAGATCAACAGGAGCTGTTTTTT. Residues: CASSVDQQELFF.

This rearrangement joins TRBV28 to TRBJ2-5; 7 nucleotides match TRBD2. V trimming: 5 bases; J trimming: 2 bases; junction bases outside the gene matches: 2. Germline V lookup: CDR1 MDHEN, CDR2 SYDVKM. This CDR3 spans 13 amino acids. CDR3 sequence: CASSRTRQETQYF. For the CDR3, the DNA is TGTGCCAGCAGTCGGACTAGACAAGAGACCCAGTACTTC.

This clone was picked up one time. V and J are TRBV7-2 and TRBJ2-7; 8 bases line up with TRBD2. The V gene's germline CDR1 is SGHTA and CDR2 FQGNSA. Germline trimming cut 1 base from V and 2 bases from J; bases unmatched to any gene: 1. There are 14 residues in the CDR3. This CDR3 is CASSLVSGTYEQYF. The CDR3 DNA sequence: TGTGCCAGCAGCTTAGTTAGCGGGACCTACGAGCAGTACTTC. The full variable domain, completed using reference TRBV7-2 and TRBJ2-7, is GAGVSQSPSNKVTEKGKDVELRCDPISGHTALYWYRQSLGQGLEFLIYFQGNSAPDKSGLPSDRFSAERTGGSVSTLTIQRTQQEDSAVYLCASSLVSGTYEQYFGPGTRLTVT.

This chain links TRBV19 with TRBJ1-5; no reliable D call. Germline-derived CDR1 and CDR2 are LNHDA and SQIVND (reference sequence). The V end was cut by 7 bases, the J end by 0 bases, with 16 bases between. The CDR3 runs 16 residues. The CDR3 loop is CASIPRGEGSNQPQHF. In DNA, the CDR3 is TGTGCCAGTATCCCACGGGGAGAGGGTAGCAATCAGCCCCAGCATTTT. The entire variable domain, with the rest obtained from reference TRBV19 and TRBJ1-5, is as follows: DGGITQSPKYLFRKEGQNVTLSCEQNLNHDAMYWYRQDPGQGLRLIYYSQIVNDFQKGDIAEGYSVSREKKESFPLTVTSAQKNPTAFYLCASIPRGEGSNQPQHFGDGTRLSIL.

The J gene is TRBJ2-2, the V gene TRBV7-8, with 12 positions matching TRBD2. V dropped 5 bases and J dropped 5; count of bases not matched to a gene: 3. CDR3 length: 15 amino acids. CDR1 and CDR2 (germline): SGHVS, FQNEAQ. In nucleotides, the CDR3 is TGTGCCAGCAGCCGAGGACTAGCGGGAACCGGGGAGCTGTTTTTT. As protein: CASSRGLAGTGELFF.

This chain joins TRBV28 and TRBJ2-5; 10 bases fit TRBD2. Trimming took 11 bases from V and 4 from J; bases not matched to a gene: 10. Germline CDR1 MDHEN, CDR2 SYDVKM. The CDR3 sequence is 14 residues long. The CDR3 sequence is CASRLAGNSETQYF. The CDR3 DNA is TGTGCCTCCCGACTAGCGGGCAACTCAGAGACCCAGTACTTC.

V usage is TRBV7-2 and J usage is TRBJ2-1; 12 nucleotides line up with TRBD2. Germline CDR1 SGHTA, CDR2 FQGNSA. CDR3 size: 15 residues. V was pared by 2 bases and J by 7 bases, with 3 bases of the junction left unmatched. CDR3 in amino acids: CASSLTGLAGNEQFF. CDR3 in DNA: TGTGCCAGCAGCTTAACCGGACTAGCGGGAAATGAGCAGTTCTTC.

This clone was seen many times. This rearrangement joins TRBV27 to TRBJ1-2; D may be TRBD1 (5 bases). Germline CDR1 is MNHEY and CDR2 is SMNVEV (reference sequence). V was pared by 6 bases and J by 0 bases, with 11 bases between. The CDR3 is made up of 14 amino acids. CDR3 amino acids: CASRGGRANYGYTF. The CDR3, as DNA: TGTGCCAGCAGGGGGGGACGGGCTAACTATGGCTACACCTTC.

The gene calls are TRBV5-1 and TRBJ2-7; TRBD1 matches at 7 bases. The germline V gene encodes CDR1 SGHRS and CDR2 YFSETQ. V lost 7 bases, J lost 4 bases, and 5 bases stayed unmatched. This CDR3 region has 12 residues. The CDR3 loop reads CASSRDRYEQYF. The DNA for the CDR3 is TGCGCCAGCTCTCGGGACAGATACGAGCAGTACTTC.

The V gene is TRBV2, the J gene TRBJ1-1; D is undetermined. CDR1 SNHLY and CDR2 FYNNEI come from the germline V gene. The CDR3 runs 16 residues. V shed 2 bases and J shed 0 bases, with 13 bases lying between them. The CDR3 spells CASSERSAVMNTEAFF. CDR3 DNA sequence: TGTGCCAGCAGTGAAAGATCGGCGGTCATGAACACTGAAGCTTTCTTT.

The chain employs TRBV2 and TRBJ2-1; 7 nucleotides agree with TRBD1. The CDR3 contains 15 residues. The J segment lost 0 bases and the V segment lost 4 bases, leaving 3 bases of the junction unmatched. CDR1 and CDR2 from the germline V gene are SNHLY and FYNNEI. This chain's CDR3 is CASSGEGASYNEQFF. Here the CDR3 DNA reads TGTGCCAGCAGTGGTGAGGGGGCCTCCTACAATGAGCAGTTCTTC.

The chain combines TRBV5-4 with TRBJ2-3, with D perhaps TRBD2 (6 bases). The CDR3 has 15 amino acids. Trimming took off 4 bases at V and 4 bases at J, with 16 bases between the two ends. Per the germline V gene, CDR1 is SGHNT and CDR2 is YYREEE (reference sequence). This CDR3 is CASSRPQGGSDTQYF. The CDR3 DNA is TGTGCCAGCAGCCGTCCTCAGGGAGGCTCAGATACGCAGTATTTT.

The chain has TRBV9 and TRBJ2-1; 7 nucleotides align to TRBD2. The CDR3 runs to 17 residues. The germline CDR1 and CDR2 sequences are SGDLS and YYNGEE. Unmatched junction bases numbered 11, after V lost 1 base and J lost 4 bases. In nucleotides, the CDR3 is TGTGCCAGCAGCGTAAGAGCGACTAGCACAAAGTACAATGAGCAGTTCTTC. It translates to CASSVRATSTKYNEQFF.

This chain uses TRBV5-1 with TRBJ2-1, with D perhaps matching TRBD1 (6 bases). CDR1 and CDR2 from the germline V gene are SGHRS and YFSETQ. Trimming shortened V by 0 bases and J by 4 bases, and 11 bases separated the two germline ends. The CDR3 is 15 amino acids. CDR3 DNA: TGCGCCAGCAGCTTGGTGGGGGACACGTACAATGAGCAGTTCTTC. Translated, it gives CASSLVGDTYNEQFF.

The V gene is TRBV27, the J gene TRBJ1-2; D gene uncertain. CDR1 is MNHEY and CDR2 is SMNVEV in the germline V gene (reference sequence). Trimming pared 7 bases from V and 6 bases from J, leaving 15 bases between. The CDR3 spans 13 residues. DNA of the CDR3: TGTGCCAGCACTTTTAACCCGCGGAATGGCTACACCTTC. Amino acids: CASTFNPRNGYTF.

The V gene is TRBV28, the J gene TRBJ1-1; 9 bases map to TRBD1. Trimming removed 7 bases from V and 0 bases from J; junction bases left unmatched: 6. CDR3 length equals 15 residues. CDR1 is MDHEN, CDR2 SYDVKM, per germline. DNA of the CDR3: TGTGCCAGCACCGGGACAGGGCCCCTGAACACTGAAGCTTTCTTT. Its translation: CASTGTGPLNTEAFF.

The rearrangement uses TRBV6-5 and TRBJ2-7; 7 bases are a match to TRBD1. Germline V gives CDR1 MNHEY, CDR2 SVGAGI. This CDR3 region has 14 residues. The V and J ends lost 6 bases and 5 bases, in that order; junction bases with no gene match: 10. CDR3 sequence reads: CASRTSTGSHEQYF. The CDR3 region has the DNA TGTGCCAGCAGAACATCGACAGGGAGCCACGAGCAGTACTTC.

In its sample, this clone was seen a few times. J is TRBJ1-1 and V is TRBV4-3, with 7 nucleotides matching TRBD1. The CDR3 runs to 13 residues. After removal of 2 bases from V and 11 bases from J, the junction contained 8 bases not matched to a gene. The germline V gene has CDR1 LGHNA and CDR2 YSLEER. The CDR3 sequence: CASSQRGGAGAFF. The CDR3 coding sequence is TGCGCCAGCAGCCAACGAGGGGGCGCGGGGGCTTTCTTT.

The rearrangement joins TRBV2 to TRBJ2-3; D is unresolved. This CDR3 region has 14 residues. The germline V gene has CDR1 SNHLY and CDR2 FYNNEI. Trimming removed 4 bases from V and 2 bases from J, with 10 bases in between. The CDR3 region is CASSGGIPTDTQYF. The DNA for the CDR3 is TGTGCCAGCAGTGGTGGCATCCCCACAGATACGCAGTATTTT.